One and the same sample provided the 3 T cell receptor beta chains below, sequenced in a study of Graves' ophthalmopathy and Graves' hyperthyroidism. Investigators amplified TCR beta CDR3 regions from RNA transcripts. HTBI primers served in a first-round RT-PCR, which a second-round multiplex PCR followed. TCRdb processed the multiplex PCR reads anew with MiXCR; each CDR3 protein has one entry. Of approximately 380,000 distinct CDR3 sequences in the sample, approximately 21% are singletons; the top ten hold more than 2.5%. The source material was peripheral blood. All receptors come from a woman aged 18-35 years with stable Graves' hyperthyroidism.

This clonotype was seen repeatedly, ten times or more. The chain recombines TRBV12-3 or TRBV12-4 with TRBJ1-1, with D possibly matching TRBD1 (6 bases). The CDR3 sequence is 14 residues long. V dropped 4 bases and J dropped 10 bases, with 19 bases sitting between them. The DNA for the CDR3 is TGTGCCAGCAGTTCCGGACAGCTCCGGGCAGGAGCTTTCTTT. The encoded protein is CASSSGQLRAGAFF.

This clonotype was counted at least ten times. The rearrangement uses TRBV11-2 and TRBJ1-2; 7 positions agree with TRBD1. This CDR3 region has 14 residues. V trimming: 3 bases; J trimming: 4 bases; junction bases outside the gene matches: 5. Per germline, CDR1 SGHAT and CDR2 FQNNGV. Written as DNA, the CDR3 is TGTGCCAGCAGCTTGCTACAGGGGTCCTATGGCTACACCTTC. Its protein product is CASSLLQGSYGYTF.

This clonotype showed up many times. V and J are TRBV11-2 and TRBJ1-1, with 8 bases fitting TRBD1. J gave up 2 bases and V 7 bases, and 12 bases lay outside the gene matches. The germline gives CDR1 SGHAT, CDR2 FQNNGV. CDR3 length: 16 residues. Here the CDR3 DNA reads TGTGCCAGCACCACAGCCGGGACAGGAACAAACACTGAAGCTTTCTTT. Protein product: CASTTAGTGTNTEAFF.